The 27 T cell receptor beta chains below come from one sample, sequenced in a study of T cell responses to AZD1222 COVID-19 vaccine. Repertoires were generated with immunoSEQ multiplex PCR, while TCRdb's copy carries only in-frame clones and drops some. The sample holds 120,000 or so clones, 70% to 90% seen once. The source was peripheral blood, collected on day 0 of AZD1222 vaccination. The receptors derive from an adult in good health.

The chain couples TRBV18 to TRBJ2-1, with 7 nucleotides matching TRBD1. Germline CDR1 KGHSH, CDR2 LQKENI. This CDR3 is built from 14 residues. V was pared by 2 bases and J by 5 bases, with 3 bases of the junction left unmatched. Here the CDR3 DNA reads TGTGCCAGCTCACCAGGGACAGCGAACAATGAGCAGTTCTTC. Translated: CASSPGTANNEQFF.

The V gene is TRBV28, the J gene TRBJ2-3; tentatively, D is TRBD1 (5 bases). CDR1 is MDHEN, CDR2 SYDVKM, per germline. The V gene lost 3 bases and the J gene lost 5 bases, with 9 bases spanning the gap. This CDR3 is built from 13 residues. The DNA for the CDR3 is TGTGCCAGCAGTTTCAGGGTGGGAGATACGCAGTATTTT. The encoded protein is CASSFRVGDTQYF.

The genes are TRBV7-9 and TRBJ1-1, with unresolved D. Germline assignment: CDR1 SEHNR and CDR2 FQNEAQ (reference sequence). The CDR3 sequence is 15 residues long. The V and J ends lost 1 base and 0 bases respectively, with 9 bases between them. The CDR3 here is CASSLVPEMNTEAFF. Written as DNA, the CDR3 is TGTGCCAGCAGCTTAGTCCCAGAAATGAACACTGAAGCTTTCTTT.

The chain combines TRBV7-3 with TRBJ2-3; D call uncertain. Per germline, CDR1 SGHTA and CDR2 FQGTGA. V was trimmed by 5 bases and J by 10 bases, leaving 13 bases between them. The CDR3 runs 12 residues. The CDR3, as DNA: TGTGCCAGCAGCCGAAACCCAGGCCCGCAGTATTTT. It translates to CASSRNPGPQYF.

The chain couples TRBV6-5 to TRBJ2-7; the D gene is possibly TRBD1 (6 bases). V gave up 3 bases and J gave up 3 bases, with 15 bases separating them. The CDR3 sequence is 15 residues long. Per germline, CDR1 MNHEY and CDR2 SVGAGI. The CDR3 bases are TGTGCCAGCAGTTATCCCTTGACAGGAGGCTACGAGCAGTACTTC. It specifies CASSYPLTGGYEQYF.

The J gene is TRBJ2-1, the V gene TRBV10-3; D call uncertain. The CDR3 runs to 11 residues. Germline CDR1 is ENHRY and CDR2 is SYGVKD. V lost 2 bases and J 6 bases, leaving 2 bases between the germline ends. For the CDR3, the DNA is TGTGCCATCAGTGAGCGCAATGAGCAGTTCTTC. It codes for CAISERNEQFF.

The chain employs TRBV4-2 and TRBJ2-5; D may be TRBD1 (6 bases). Per germline, CDR1 LGHNA and CDR2 YNFKEQ. With 4 bases removed from V and 7 bases from J, the gap between germline ends came to 16 bases. The CDR3 extends over 14 amino acids. CDR3 amino acids: CASSPRAGDVTQYF. As DNA, the CDR3 is TGTGCCAGCAGCCCTAGGGCAGGGGATGTGACCCAGTACTTC.

The chain's CDR3 is CASSLARPYYGYTF. CDR3 nucleotide sequence: TGTGCCAGCAGCTTAGCGAGACCCTACTATGGCTACACCTTC. The J gene is TRBJ1-2, the V gene TRBV7-2; D unresolved. V shed 0 bases and J shed 3 bases, with 8 bases lying between them. CDR3 size: 14 residues. The V gene's germline CDR1 is SGHTA and CDR2 FQGNSA.

In its sample, this clone was seen a few times. V gene TRBV10-2 combines with J gene TRBJ2-1, with 8 bases aligning to TRBD2. The V gene's germline CDR1 is WSHSY and CDR2 SAAADI. This CDR3 contains 13 residues. With 8 bases clipped from V and 9 bases from J, the junction kept 9 bases outside the gene matches. CDR3 in DNA: TGCGCCAGCGGACTAGCTGCTAGCGTTGAGCAGTTCTTC. This codes for CASGLAASVEQFF.

This chain links TRBV9 with TRBJ2-7, with 8 bases fitting TRBD2. The CDR3 totals 15 residues. V lost 1 base, J lost 4 bases, and 7 bases stayed unmatched. In germline, CDR1 is SGDLS, CDR2 YYNGEE. The CDR3 loop is CASSVKSGSVYEQYF. CDR3 nucleotide sequence: TGTGCCAGCAGCGTAAAAAGCGGGAGTGTTTACGAGCAGTACTTC.

The rearrangement joins TRBV18 to TRBJ2-7; TRBD2 matches 11 bases. With 4 bases clipped from V and 0 bases from J, the junction kept 5 bases outside the gene matches. The CDR3 extends over 16 amino acids. Looked up from germline, CDR1 is KGHSH and CDR2 is LQKENI. CDR3 amino acids: CASSRVAGGSSYEQYF. DNA for the CDR3: TGTGCCAGCTCACGGGTAGCGGGAGGGTCCTCCTACGAGCAGTACTTC.

This chain uses TRBV7-2 with TRBJ1-3; no clear D gene. This CDR3 contains 16 residues. Germline V CDR1 and CDR2: SGHTA, FQGNSA. V lost 1 base and J lost 0, with 10 bases in between. DNA for the CDR3: TGTGCCAGCAGCTTAGAGGCGGGTAGCTCTGGAAACACCATATATTTT. Translated: CASSLEAGSSGNTIYF.

This clone appeared once. The J gene is TRBJ1-1, the V gene TRBV4-3, with D uncertain. V dropped 3 bases and J dropped 1 base, with 12 bases sitting between them. Looked up from germline, CDR1 is LGHNA and CDR2 is YSLEER. The CDR3 has 15 residues. CDR3: CASSHVVGSNTEAFF. CDR3 bases: TGCGCCAGCAGCCATGTGGTTGGGTCGAACACTGAAGCTTTCTTT.

The rearrangement joins TRBV27 to TRBJ2-7; D may correspond to TRBD1 or TRBD2 (6 bases each). The germline V and J ends were trimmed by 0 bases and 0 bases, with 15 bases remaining between them. CDR1 is MNHEY and CDR2 is SMNVEV in the germline V gene (reference sequence). The CDR3 is 17 amino acids. CDR3 bases: TGTGCCAGCAGTTTATCCGGTTGGCGGGACACCTCCTACGAGCAGTACTTC. It encodes CASSLSGWRDTSYEQYF.

The V and J genes are TRBV3-1 (or the pseudogene TRBV3-2) and TRBJ1-3; D is perhaps TRBD1 (5 bases). The germline V gene encodes CDR1 LGHDT and CDR2 YNNKEL (reference sequence). The CDR3 is 14 amino acids. V shed 2 bases and J shed 4 bases, with 9 bases lying between them. CDR3 in DNA: TGTGCCAGCAGCCAACGGTCAGGGGGAAACACCATATATTTT. This translates into CASSQRSGGNTIYF.

The CDR3 nucleotides read TGTGCCAGCCGGGACACCTCCTCCTACGAGCAGTACTTC. Protein sequence: CASRDTSSYEQYF. The chain joins TRBV28 to TRBJ2-7; maybe TRBD1 (6 bases). Germline V gene lookup returns CDR1 MDHEN and CDR2 SYDVKM. Between the trimmed V and J ends, which lost 8 bases and 0 bases, there was a span of 11 bases. The CDR3 spans 13 residues.

The rearrangement uses TRBV18 and TRBJ2-1, with D possibly TRBD2 on 5 matching bases. Looked up from germline, CDR1 is KGHSH and CDR2 is LQKENI. Trimming removed 5 bases from V and 7 bases from J, with 24 bases in between. The CDR3 extends over 17 amino acids. The chain's CDR3 is CASSSVSGLLIRNEQFF. Here the CDR3 DNA reads TGTGCCAGCTCATCGGTCTCAGGACTCCTCATACGGAATGAGCAGTTCTTC.

The V and J genes are TRBV19 and TRBJ2-3; D gene uncertain. Germline CDR1 and CDR2: LNHDA and SQIVND (reference sequence). The CDR3 contains 13 residues. V shed 6 bases and J shed 3 bases, with 10 bases lying between them. The CDR3 reads CASSARWTDTQYF. Here the CDR3 DNA reads TGTGCCAGTAGCGCCCGATGGACAGATACGCAGTATTTT.

J is TRBJ2-4 and V is TRBV27, with D possibly being TRBD2 (5 bases). The CDR3 covers 17 residues. With 8 bases removed from V and 0 bases from J, the gap between germline ends came to 20 bases. Germline V CDR1 and CDR2: MNHEY, SMNVEV (reference sequence). The CDR3 region has the DNA TGTGCCAGCGCTAGCATTACAGATACACTAGCCAAAAACATTCAGTACTTC. It specifies CASASITDTLAKNIQYF.

This rearrangement joins TRBV5-6 to TRBJ1-6; D is uncertain. The V end lost 0 bases, the J end lost 8 bases, and 12 bases lay between the germline ends. Germline V lookup: CDR1 SGHDT, CDR2 YYEEEE. The CDR3 has 15 amino acids. CDR3 in DNA: TGTGCCAGCAGCTTGGTGGGCCGGACGGATTCACCCCTCCACTTT. Translating it yields CASSLVGRTDSPLHF. The whole variable domain, remainder taken from reference TRBV5-6 and TRBJ1-6, is DAGVTQSPTHLIKTRGQQVTLRCSPKSGHDTVSWYQQALGQGPQFIFQYYEEEERQRGNFPDRFSGHQFPNYSSELNVNALLLGDSALYLCASSLVGRTDSPLHFGNGTRLTVT.

The chain joins TRBV9 to TRBJ2-3, with TRBD2 identical over 7 bases. Per the germline V gene, CDR1 is SGDLS and CDR2 is YYNGEE. The CDR3 consists of 15 residues. J was trimmed by 6 bases and V by 3 bases; bases with no gene match: 10. CDR3 in DNA: TGTGCCAGCAGCGGTTATGAGACCGGGGGGGATACGCAGTATTTT. Protein product: CASSGYETGGDTQYF.

This chain joins TRBV18 and TRBJ1-1; D may be TRBD1 (5 bases). The V gene's germline CDR1 is KGHSH and CDR2 LQKENI. V dropped 3 bases and J dropped 5 bases, with 16 bases sitting between them. CDR3 length: 15 amino acids. CDR3 sequence reads: CASSPLNPGETEAFF. As DNA, the CDR3 is TGTGCCAGCTCACCCCTGAACCCGGGGGAAACTGAAGCTTTCTTT.

This chain joins TRBV2 and TRBJ2-1, with 8 bases that match TRBD2. This CDR3 is built from 17 residues. Germline V gives CDR1 SNHLY, CDR2 FYNNEI. The V gene end was trimmed by 8 bases and the J gene end by 2 bases; junction bases not matched to a gene: 14. The CDR3 protein is CASYRGEREIPYNEQFF. The CDR3 nucleotides are TGTGCCAGCTATCGTGGAGAGCGGGAGATCCCCTACAATGAGCAGTTCTTC.

This clone was counted a single time. An end of the junction differs from the germline gene, which may be a read error. J is TRBJ2-3 and V is TRBV5-6; D is possibly TRBD1 (6 bases). The CDR3 totals 13 residues. Germline values: CDR1 SGHDT, CDR2 YYEEEE. DNA for the CDR3: TGTGCCAGCAGTTTGGGGGCGCCAGATACGCAGTATTTT. Translated: CASSLGAPDTQYF.

J is TRBJ2-3 and V is TRBV6-5, with D hard to call. The ends were cut back, 6 bases at V and 2 bases at J, with 3 bases in the middle. The CDR3 runs to 11 residues. Looked up from germline, CDR1 is MNHEY and CDR2 is SVGAGI. The CDR3 spells CASSTTDTQYF. The CDR3 nucleotides are TGTGCCAGCAGCACCACAGATACGCAGTATTTT.

CDR3 sequence: CASSDSTSSGANVLTF. The CDR3 DNA follows: TGTGCCAGCAGTGACTCGACTAGCTCTGGGGCCAACGTCCTGACTTTC. This chain uses TRBV6-4 with TRBJ2-6, with D possibly being TRBD2 (6 bases). With 0 bases removed from V and 0 bases from J, the gap between germline ends came to 6 bases. CDR3 size: 16 residues. CDR1 is MRHNA and CDR2 is SNTAGT in the germline V gene.

The chain employs TRBV6-5 and TRBJ2-1, with 12 positions matching TRBD2. In germline, CDR1 is MNHEY, CDR2 SVGAGI. Trimming cost V 0 bases and J 6 bases; bases outside gene matches: 3. The CDR3 consists of 16 residues. Written as DNA, the CDR3 is TGTGCCAGCAGTTACTCGGGGACTAGCGGGTTCAATGAGCAGTTCTTC. Protein product: CASSYSGTSGFNEQFF.